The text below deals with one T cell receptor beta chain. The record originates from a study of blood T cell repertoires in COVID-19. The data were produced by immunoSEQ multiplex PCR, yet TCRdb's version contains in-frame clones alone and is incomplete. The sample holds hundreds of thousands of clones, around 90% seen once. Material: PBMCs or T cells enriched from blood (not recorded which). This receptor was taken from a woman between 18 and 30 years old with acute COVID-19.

The CDR3 loop reads CSVAGAFYEQYF. DNA of the CDR3: TGCAGCGTTGCGGGAGCGTTCTACGAGCAGTACTTC. V usage is TRBV29-1 and J usage is TRBJ2-7, with a tentative D call TRBD2 (6 bases). The CDR3 loop spans 12 amino acids. V lost 4 bases to trimming and J lost 3 bases, with 10 bases between them. Germline V gene lookup returns CDR1 SQVTM and CDR2 ANQGSEA.